A selection of T cell receptor beta chains follows, all from one sample in a study of blood T cells in healthy people across ages. From the 5' RACE reads, TCRdb called clonotypes with MiXCR, one entry per CDR3 protein. This table holds under 2,000,000 distinct CDR3 sequences, about 50% found once. The sequenced material came from blood. The source of these receptors is a middle-aged woman in good health. The CDR3 runs from the conserved cysteine through the conserved F or W. D genes are given only for firm matches. Clone size is not always given. Where it is, it says once, few, many or a class for expanded clones.

V,J,size,D,CDR3,DNA
TRBV10-3,TRBJ2-5,few,TRBD2,CAISVSSGVQETQYF,TGTGCCATCAGTGTCTCTAGCGGGGTACAAGAGACCCAGTACTTC
TRBV18,TRBJ2-7,many,NA,CASSPVGSSYEQYF,TGTGCCAGCAGCCCTGTGGGGAGCTCCTACGAGCAGTACTTC
TRBV20-1,TRBJ2-5,NA,TRBD2,CSASHRPAGGRFQETQYF,TGCAGTGCTAGTCATCGGCCAGCGGGGGGCCGCTTCCAAGAGACCCAGTACTTC
TRBV27,TRBJ2-1,few,TRBD1,CASSFEGQGVHEQFF,TGTGCCAGCAGTTTTGAGGGACAGGGGGTCCATGAGCAGTTCTTC
TRBV27,TRBJ2-3,NA,TRBD2,CASSPHRTSGNTDTQYF,TGTGCCAGCAGTCCACACAGGACTAGCGGGAACACAGATACGCAGTATTTT
TRBV20-1,TRBJ2-3,NA,TRBD2,CSATSGGAVSTDTQYF,TGCAGTGCAACTAGCGGGGGGGCCGTAAGCACAGATACGCAGTATTTT
TRBV10-3,TRBJ2-5,NA,NA,CAISVDSQETQYF,TGTGCCATCAGTGTGGACAGCCAAGAGACCCAGTACTTC
TRBV7-2,TRBJ2-2,NA,TRBD2,CASLRTSGLNTGELFF,TGTGCCAGCCTTCGGACTAGCGGTCTGAACACCGGGGAGCTGTTTTTT
TRBV29-1,TRBJ2-3,NA,NA,CIAAGATDSTDTQYF,TGCATAGCCGCGGGGGCGACCGATAGCACAGATACGCAGTATTTT
TRBV6-2/TRBV6-3,TRBJ2-5,NA,NA,CASSYPGRPETQYF,TGTGCCAGCAGTTACCCGGGCCGACCAGAGACCCAGTACTTC
TRBV4-1,TRBJ1-2,NA,TRBD1,CASSRIRDRETSYTF,TGCGCCAGCAGCCGCATCCGGGACAGGGAAACGTCCTACACCTTC
TRBV6-4,TRBJ2-6,few,NA,CASSVVRATSGANVLTF,TGTGCCAGCAGTGTGGTCAGGGCAACCTCTGGGGCCAACGTCCTGACTTTC
TRBV29-1,TRBJ1-2,few,NA,CSVEPGDYGYTF,TGCAGCGTTGAACCAGGGGACTATGGCTACACCTTC
TRBV20-1,TRBJ2-5,once,TRBD2,CSARDLLAGGLRETQYF,TGCAGTGCTAGAGATCTACTAGCGGGGGGGTTGCGAGAGACCCAGTACTTC
TRBV6-2/TRBV6-3,TRBJ2-1,NA,NA,CASSYGGESSYNEQFF,TGTGCCAGCAGTTACGGCGGGGAAAGCTCCTACAATGAGCAGTTCTTC
TRBV19,TRBJ2-3,once,TRBD1,CASSSNDRGESTDTQYF,TGTGCCAGTAGTTCAAACGACAGGGGCGAGAGCACAGATACGCAGTATTTT
TRBV6-2/TRBV6-3,TRBJ2-5,NA,TRBD2,CASSSRLAGGLLQETQYF,TGTGCCAGCAGTTCCAGACTAGCGGGGGGTCTCTTACAAGAGACCCAGTACTTC
TRBV6-1,TRBJ2-1,NA,TRBD2,CASSDGGLAGDNYNEQFF,TGTGCCAGCAGTGATGGGGGACTAGCGGGAGACAACTACAATGAGCAGTTCTTC
TRBV6-2/TRBV6-3,TRBJ2-5,NA,NA,CASSYSGNREGTQYF,TGTGCCAGCAGTTACTCCGGGAACAGGGAGGGGACCCAGTACTTC
TRBV4-3,TRBJ2-1,few,TRBD2,CASSHLPSSGSYNEQFF,TGCGCCAGCAGCCACCTCCCTTCTAGCGGATCCTACAATGAGCAGTTCTTC
TRBV6-1,TRBJ1-2,NA,TRBD1,CASSETGQGDYGYTF,TGTGCCAGCAGTGAAACAGGACAGGGCGACTATGGCTACACCTTC
TRBV14,TRBJ1-4,NA,NA,CASSQDSAFNEKLFF,TGTGCCAGCAGCCAAGACTCAGCATTTAATGAAAAACTGTTTTTT
TRBV6-2/TRBV6-3,TRBJ2-1,NA,NA,CASAWGPYNEQFF,TGTGCCAGCGCCTGGGGTCCCTACAATGAGCAGTTCTTC
TRBV20-1,TRBJ2-1,NA,NA,CSARESFGYNEQFF,TGCAGTGCTAGAGAAAGCTTTGGCTACAATGAGCAGTTCTTC
TRBV11-2,TRBJ1-2,NA,NA,CASSPGQEIARSWGYTF,TGTGCCAGCAGCCCTGGACAAGAAATCGCCCGATCTTGGGGCTACACCTTC
TRBV28,TRBJ2-4,few,TRBD1,CASSFGDRVKNIQYF,TGTGCCAGCAGTTTTGGGGACAGGGTTAAAAACATTCAGTACTTC
TRBV6-5,TRBJ2-1,NA,TRBD2,CASSPLGGTKFNEQFF,TGTGCCAGCAGTCCCCTGGGGGGGACCAAATTTAATGAGCAGTTCTTC
TRBV20-1,TRBJ1-2,NA,TRBD1,CSANIRGPIYYGYTF,TGCAGTGCCAATATCAGGGGGCCTATATACTATGGCTACACCTTC
TRBV9,TRBJ1-5,NA,TRBD1,CASSPDPGGRYNQPQHF,TGTGCCAGCAGCCCGGACCCAGGGGGCCGTTACAATCAGCCCCAGCATTTT
TRBV10-3,TRBJ2-1,NA,NA,CAISLRDLSYNQQFF,TGTGCCATCAGTCTCAGGGATCTCTCCTACAATCAGCAGTTCTTC
TRBV6-5,TRBJ1-2,few,NA,CASSPTDSTNYGYTF,TGTGCCAGCAGCCCTACGGACAGTACTAACTATGGCTACACCTTC
TRBV6-5,TRBJ2-5,NA,NA,CASSYAEVMETQYF,TGTGCCAGCAGTTACGCGGAGGTAATGGAGACCCAGTACTTC
TRBV20-1,TRBJ2-5,NA,TRBD2,CSARPGLAGRQETQYF,TGCAGTGCTAGACCCGGACTAGCGGGACGCCAAGAGACCCAGTACTTC
TRBV10-3,TRBJ1-6,NA,NA,CAISERGAAYNSPLHF,TGTGCCATCAGTGAAAGGGGAGCTGCTTATAATTCACCCCTCCACTTT
TRBV6-5,TRBJ2-7,few,NA,CASRDGGSYEQYF,TGTGCCAGCAGGGATGGCGGATCCTACGAGCAGTACTTC
TRBV7-8,TRBJ2-5,NA,NA,CASSLNGGFQETQYF,TGTGCCAGCAGCTTAAACGGCGGATTCCAAGAGACCCAGTACTTC
TRBV7-2,TRBJ2-1,NA,NA,CASSLGGSASNEQFF,TGTGCCAGCAGCTTAGGCGGTAGCGCGTCAAATGAGCAGTTCTTC
TRBV20-1,TRBJ2-7,NA,TRBD1,CSANPGQGGEQYF,TGCAGTGCTAACCCGGGACAGGGAGGCGAGCAGTACTTC
TRBV20-1,TRBJ2-3,NA,NA,CSARDHEGGSTDTQYF,TGCAGTGCTAGAGATCATGAGGGGGGGAGCACAGATACGCAGTATTTT
TRBV15,TRBJ2-5,NA,NA,CATSSRPGFQETQYF,TGTGCCACCAGCAGTCGCCCGGGGTTCCAAGAGACCCAGTACTTC
TRBV6-5,TRBJ2-5,few,NA,CASSYPTEGGDRATQYF,TGTGCCAGCAGTTACCCCACAGAGGGTGGGGACCGTGCGACCCAGTACTTC
TRBV6-1,TRBJ2-5,NA,TRBD1,CASSEYGQGILEQYF,TGTGCCAGCAGTGAATACGGACAGGGGATTCTCGAACAGTACTTC
TRBV7-9,TRBJ1-1,NA,NA,CASSSQGRASTEAFF,TGTGCCAGCAGCTCCCAAGGACGGGCGAGCACTGAAGCTTTCTTT
TRBV27,TRBJ2-1,NA,NA,CASRLGGNEQFF,TGTGCCAGCAGGCTTGGGGGGAATGAGCAGTTCTTC
TRBV20-1,TRBJ2-1,NA,NA,CSARDAGDLYNEQFF,TGCAGTGCACGGGACGCAGGGGATTTGTACAATGAGCAGTTCTTC
TRBV7-2,TRBJ2-3,NA,NA,CASSLVAAPASTDTQYF,TGTGCCAGCAGCTTAGTTGCGGCTCCAGCTAGCACAGATACGCAGTATTTT
TRBV20-1,TRBJ1-5,NA,NA,CSAAGTWLGQPQHF,TGCAGTGCTGCAGGGACATGGCTTGGTCAGCCCCAGCATTTT